The clone carrying this T cell receptor beta chain was counted a few times. Its antigen is unknown. The data stem from a study of metastatic and nonmetastatic thyroid tumors. The V end was cut by 1 base, the J end by 5 bases, with 17 bases between. The CDR3 contains 16 residues. Looked up from germline, CDR1 is SGHAT and CDR2 is FQNNGV. Through MiXCR, TCRdb re-clonotyped the PCR reads. The top ten hold 45% to 55% of the sample, which has about 6,100 clones, approximately 30% seen once. Each patient went into thyroid surgery without having received any treatment. Study-level results: Relative to benign nodules, malignant thyroid tumors were reportedly characterized by significantly elevated TCR beta diversity in blood and tumor.

V is TRBV11-2 and J is TRBJ1-2, with D tentatively TRBD1 (6 bases). Sequenced: adjacent normal tissue. The TCR sequence derives from a female donor with papillary thyroid cancer or a benign thyroid nodule (not recorded which). Some clones in this sample may be carry-over from other donors' samples. In DNA, the CDR3 is TGTGCCAGCAGCTTAGGGTCGACAGGATCGCTGTATGGCTACACCTTC. It translates to CASSLGSTGSLYGYTF. Using reference TRBV11-2 and TRBJ1-2 for the parts outside the CDR3, the full variable domain is EAGVAQSPRYKIIEKRQSVAFWCNPISGHATLYWYQQILGQGPKLLIQFQNNGVVDDSQLPKDRFSAERLKGVDSTLKIQPAKLEDSAVYLCASSLGSTGSLYGYTFGSGTRLTVV.